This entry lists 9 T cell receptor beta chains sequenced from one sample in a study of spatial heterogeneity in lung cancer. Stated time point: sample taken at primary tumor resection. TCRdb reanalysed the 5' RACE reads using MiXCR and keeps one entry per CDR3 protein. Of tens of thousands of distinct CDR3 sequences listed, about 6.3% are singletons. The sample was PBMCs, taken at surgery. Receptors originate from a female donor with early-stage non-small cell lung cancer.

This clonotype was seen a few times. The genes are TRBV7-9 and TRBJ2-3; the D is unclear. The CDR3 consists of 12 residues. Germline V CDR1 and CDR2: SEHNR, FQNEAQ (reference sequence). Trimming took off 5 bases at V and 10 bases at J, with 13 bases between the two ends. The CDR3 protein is CASSPDPPSQYF. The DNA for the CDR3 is TGTGCCAGCAGCCCGGACCCACCTTCGCAGTATTTT.

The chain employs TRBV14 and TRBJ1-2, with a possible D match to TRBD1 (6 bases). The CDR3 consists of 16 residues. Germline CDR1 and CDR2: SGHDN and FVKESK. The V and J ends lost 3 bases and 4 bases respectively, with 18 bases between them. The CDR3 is CASSHHGTREIYGYTF. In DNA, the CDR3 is TGTGCCAGCAGCCACCACGGGACACGGGAAATCTATGGCTACACCTTC.

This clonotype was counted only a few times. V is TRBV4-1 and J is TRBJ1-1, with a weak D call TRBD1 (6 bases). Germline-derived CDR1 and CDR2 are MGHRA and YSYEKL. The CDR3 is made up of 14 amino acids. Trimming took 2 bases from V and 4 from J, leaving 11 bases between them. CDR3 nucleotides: TGCGCCAGCAGCCAAATGGGGGCGTTCACTGAAGCTTTCTTT. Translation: CASSQMGAFTEAFF.

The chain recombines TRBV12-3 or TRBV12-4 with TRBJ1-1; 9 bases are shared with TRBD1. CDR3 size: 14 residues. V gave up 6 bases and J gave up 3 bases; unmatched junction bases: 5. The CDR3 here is CASSTGTGHTEAFF. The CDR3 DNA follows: TGTGCCAGCAGCACCGGGACAGGGCACACTGAAGCTTTCTTT.

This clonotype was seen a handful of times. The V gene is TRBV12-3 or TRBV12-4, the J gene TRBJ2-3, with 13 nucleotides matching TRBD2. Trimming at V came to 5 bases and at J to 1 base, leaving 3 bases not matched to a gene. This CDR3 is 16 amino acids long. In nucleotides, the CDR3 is TGTGCCAGCAGTCCCGGACTAGCGGGGGGCACAGATACGCAGTATTTT. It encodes CASSPGLAGGTDTQYF.

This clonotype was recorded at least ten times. Written as DNA, the CDR3 is TGTGCCAGCAGTCCCGGAGGGGGGGGCTATGGCTACACCTTC. Amino acid sequence: CASSPGGGGYGYTF. This chain links TRBV5-4 with TRBJ1-2, with D perhaps matching TRBD1 (6 bases). Trimming shortened V by 5 bases and J by 4 bases, and 15 bases separated the two germline ends. The CDR3 extends over 14 amino acids. Germline V gene data show CDR1 as SGHNT and CDR2 as YYREEE (reference sequence).

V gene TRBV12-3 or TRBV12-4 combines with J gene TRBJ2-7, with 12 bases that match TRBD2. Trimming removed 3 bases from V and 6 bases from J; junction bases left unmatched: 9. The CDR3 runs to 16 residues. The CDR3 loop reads CASSLLAGGIGGEQYF. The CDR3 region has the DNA TGTGCCAGCAGTTTGCTAGCGGGAGGGATCGGAGGCGAGCAGTACTTC.

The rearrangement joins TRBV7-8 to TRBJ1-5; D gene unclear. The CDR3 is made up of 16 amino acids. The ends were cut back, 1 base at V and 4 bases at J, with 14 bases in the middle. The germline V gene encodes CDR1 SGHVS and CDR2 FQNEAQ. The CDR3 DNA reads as TGTGCCAGCAGCTTAGTCAGGTGGAGGGCAAATCAGCCCCAGCATTTT. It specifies CASSLVRWRANQPQHF.

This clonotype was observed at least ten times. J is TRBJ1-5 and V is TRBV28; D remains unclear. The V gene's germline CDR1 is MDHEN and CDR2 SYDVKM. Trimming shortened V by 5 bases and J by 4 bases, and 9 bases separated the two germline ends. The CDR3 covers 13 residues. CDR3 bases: TGTGCCAGCAGTCCATATCAAAATCAGCCCCAGCATTTT. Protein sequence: CASSPYQNQPQHF.